This T cell receptor beta chain was recovered during a study of T cell responses to AZD1222 COVID-19 vaccine. Study-level findings and limits: Scientists sampled the repertoires only once the peak T cell response had passed.

The table came from immunoSEQ multiplex PCR; TCRdb's copy has only in-frame clones and leaves some out. The sample records roughly 120,000 clones, 80% to 90% being singletons. The CDR3 is made up of 17 amino acids. The germline gives CDR1 GTSNPN, CDR2 SVGIG (reference sequence). With V trimmed by 3 bases and J by 3 bases, 11 bases remained unmatched. To note about this clone: What it recognizes is unknown.

The V call is TRBV30, the J call TRBJ2-3, with TRBD2 matching over 11 bases. The clonotype originates from an adult in good health. The sequencing used peripheral blood, collected on day 0 of AZD1222 vaccination. The CDR3 nucleotides are TGTGCCTGGAGCGCCCTCGGGACTAGCGGACGGACAGATACGCAGTATTTT. Its translation is CAWSALGTSGRTDTQYF.